This TCR beta chain was identified in a study of vaccination effects on CD4 cells after COVID-19. Study-wide background: The post-vaccine samples were taken, at the median, 72 days after the second dose.

After expansion with viral peptide pools in the ViraFEST assay, antigen-specific CD4+ T cells were sequenced. Isolation of CD4+ T cells took place after nine to ten days of culture. Two-dose BNT162b2 or mRNA-1273 vaccination was given to participants. Half the medium was replaced with IL-2 medium on days 3 and 7. Only a few counts were recorded for this clone. Antigen unknown. Sequencing used immunoSEQ multiplex PCR; TCRdb keeps in-frame clones, though not all of them. This sample yields 20,000 to 25,000 clones, of which over 60% are seen a single time; approximately 10% belongs to the top ten. Trimming took 4 bases from V and 0 from J; bases not matched to a gene: 3. CDR3 length: 14 amino acids. CDR1 is SGHNT and CDR2 is YYREEE in the germline V gene (reference sequence).

The genes are TRBV5-4 and TRBJ1-1, with TRBD1 matching 7 bases. The material sequenced was CD4+ T cells from PBMCs cultured with HCoV-NL63 spike peptides, taken after COVID-19 vaccination. The clonotype was recovered from a human donor who received a COVID-19 vaccine. The CDR3 reads CASSRDRVNTEAFF. CDR3 bases: TGTGCCAGCAGCCGAGACAGGGTGAACACTGAAGCTTTCTTT.